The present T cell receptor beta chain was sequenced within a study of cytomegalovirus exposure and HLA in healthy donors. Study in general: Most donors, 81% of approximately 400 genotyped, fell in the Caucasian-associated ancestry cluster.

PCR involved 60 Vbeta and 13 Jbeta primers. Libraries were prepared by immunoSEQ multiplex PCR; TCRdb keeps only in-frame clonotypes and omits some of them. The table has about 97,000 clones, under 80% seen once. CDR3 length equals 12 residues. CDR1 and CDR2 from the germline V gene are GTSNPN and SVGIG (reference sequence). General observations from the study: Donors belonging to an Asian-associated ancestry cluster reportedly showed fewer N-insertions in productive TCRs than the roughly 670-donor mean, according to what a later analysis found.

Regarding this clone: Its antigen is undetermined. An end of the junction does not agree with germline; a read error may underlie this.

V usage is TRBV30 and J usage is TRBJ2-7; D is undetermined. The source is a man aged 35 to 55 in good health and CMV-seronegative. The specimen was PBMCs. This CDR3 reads CAWSQTGWYGNF. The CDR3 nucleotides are TGTGCCTGGAGTCAAACTGGTTGGTACGGTAACTTC.